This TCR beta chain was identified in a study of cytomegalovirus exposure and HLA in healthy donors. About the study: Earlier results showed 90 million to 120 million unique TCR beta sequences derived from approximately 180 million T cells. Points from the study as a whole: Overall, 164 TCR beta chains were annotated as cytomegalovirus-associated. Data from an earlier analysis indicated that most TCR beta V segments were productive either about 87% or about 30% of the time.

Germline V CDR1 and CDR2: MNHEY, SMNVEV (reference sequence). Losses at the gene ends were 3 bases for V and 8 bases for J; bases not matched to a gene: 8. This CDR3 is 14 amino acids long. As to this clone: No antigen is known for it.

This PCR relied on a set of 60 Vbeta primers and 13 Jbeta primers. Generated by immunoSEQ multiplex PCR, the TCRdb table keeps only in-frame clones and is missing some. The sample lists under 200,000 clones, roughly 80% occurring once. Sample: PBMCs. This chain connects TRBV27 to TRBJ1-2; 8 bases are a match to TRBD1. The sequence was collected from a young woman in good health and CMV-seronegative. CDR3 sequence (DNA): TGTGCCAGCAGTTTCGGGACAGGCTTTGGCGGCTACACCTTC. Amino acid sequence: CASSFGTGFGGYTF.